This is a list of T cell receptor beta chains from one sample in a study of cytomegalovirus exposure and HLA in healthy donors. The method was immunoSEQ multiplex PCR; TCRdb's version includes in-frame clones alone and lacks a portion of them. Of around 150,000 clones listed, 70% to 90% were seen once; the top ten hold approximately 2.3%. The sample comprised PBMCs. Source of these receptors: a man aged 18 to 29 in good health and CMV-seropositive. The CDR3 runs from the conserved cysteine through the conserved F or W. D genes are given only for firm matches. Clone size is not always given. Where it is, it says once, few, many or a class for expanded clones.

>TRBV11-3|TRBJ1-2|.|.
TGTGCCAGCAGCTTAGAGGGCCTTCGCTACACCTTC
CASSLEGLRYTF
>TRBV13|TRBJ1-1|TRBD1|once
TGTGCCAGCAGCTCACCGTGGGGACAGGTGTCCTTCGGGGAAGCTTTCTTT
CASSSPWGQVSFGEAFF
>TRBV7-2|TRBJ1-5|.|.
TGTGCCAGCAGCCTCTGGGGTGGGGGCGGACGCAATCAGCCCCAGCATTTT
CASSLWGGGGRNQPQHF
>TRBV9|TRBJ2-2|TRBD2|.
TGTGCCAGCAGCGGGGGACTAGCGGGGGAAACAACGAACACCGGGGAGCTGTTTTTT
CASSGGLAGETTNTGELFF
>TRBV6-6|TRBJ2-1|.|.
TGTGCCACCCTCATCGGGAGCTCCTACAATGAGCAGTTCTTC
CATLIGSSYNEQFF
>TRBV7-9|TRBJ2-7|.|.
TGTTCCAGCACCTCACAGGACTCCTACGAGCAGTACTTC
CSSTSQDSYEQYF
>TRBV7-2|TRBJ2-3|.|.
TGTGCCAGCAGCCCCCTCTTGGTCGGGGATACGCAGTATTTT
CASSPLLVGDTQYF
>TRBV30|TRBJ1-4|TRBD1|.
TGTGCCTGGAATTCCGGACAGGGGACGGGTGAAAAACTGTTTTTT
CAWNSGQGTGEKLFF
>TRBV7-6|TRBJ1-3|.|few
TGTGCCAGCAGCTTAGCAGGCGGCTCTGGAAACACCATATATTTT
CASSLAGGSGNTIYF
>TRBV27|TRBJ1-1|.|.
TGTGCCAGCAGTTTATCGGGGGCGAACACTGAAGCTTTCTTT
CASSLSGANTEAFF
>TRBV7-9|TRBJ2-1|.|.
TGTGCCAGCAGCTTAGGGGGGGAACCCTACAATGAGCAGTTCTTC
CASSLGGEPYNEQFF
>TRBV10-2|TRBJ1-2|TRBD1|once
TGCGCCAGCAGTGAGGATCATCTTGACAGGGCGGTTGGCTACACCTTC
CASSEDHLDRAVGYTF
>TRBV29-1|TRBJ1-2|.|once
TGCAGCGTTGAACCGCCCAGACAGCCCTATGGCTACACCTTC
CSVEPPRQPYGYTF
>TRBV2|TRBJ1-1|TRBD1|.
TGTGCCAGCAGGGGACAGGGCACTGAAGCTTTCTTT
CASRGQGTEAFF
>TRBV5-1|TRBJ1-6|.|.
TGCGCCAGCAGCCCGGAAGCGGGACCCAATAATTCACCCCTCCACTTT
CASSPEAGPNNSPLHF
>TRBV7-2|TRBJ2-7|TRBD1|few
TGTGCCAGCAGCCTTTGGACAGGCTCCTACGAGCAGTACTTC
CASSLWTGSYEQYF
>TRBV5-1|TRBJ1-4|.|.
TGCGCCAGCAGCTTTACCCGGACTAATGAAAAACTGTTTTTT
CASSFTRTNEKLFF
>TRBV25-1|TRBJ1-2|.|.
TGTGCCAGCAGTCAAGGGGATGGCTACACCTTC
CASSQGDGYTF
>TRBV7-2|TRBJ1-3|TRBD1|.
TGTGCCAGCAGCGTAGTCGGGACAGGGACTGGAAACACCATATATTTT
CASSVVGTGTGNTIYF
>TRBV7-2|TRBJ2-3|.|.
TGTGCCAGCAGCTTAGCGGGGCCAGATACGCAGTATTTT
CASSLAGPDTQYF
>TRBV18|TRBJ2-2|.|.
TGTGCCAGCTCACAAGTTACTAACACCGGGGAGCTGTTTTTT
CASSQVTNTGELFF
>TRBV19|TRBJ1-1|.|few
TGTGCCAGTACCCCCCGTCGGAGAGACACTGAAGCTTTCTTT
CASTPRRRDTEAFF
>TRBV15|TRBJ2-5|.|.
TGTGCCACCAGCAGAAATCCCCGGGACTGGAGCCAAGAGACCCAGTACTTC
CATSRNPRDWSQETQYF
>TRBV27|TRBJ2-5|TRBD2|.
TGTGCCAGCAGTTGGATAGCGGGGGGGCCGAAAGAGACCCAGTACTTC
CASSWIAGGPKETQYF
>TRBV5-6|TRBJ1-1|TRBD1|few
TGTGCCAGCAGCCCTAGGGACAGGTGGAGAACTGAAGCTTTCTTT
CASSPRDRWRTEAFF
>TRBV9|TRBJ2-7|.|once
TGTGCCAGCAGTCAAACTTCTGCCGGCGAGCAGTACTTC
CASSQTSAGEQYF
>TRBV19|TRBJ2-6|.|few
TGTGCCAGTAGTAGGCAGGCAAGGACACTCTCTGGGGCCAACGTCCTGACTTTC
CASSRQARTLSGANVLTF
>TRBV7-2|TRBJ2-2|TRBD1|.
TGTGCCAGCAGCTTGACAGGGGCCGGGGAGCTGTTTTTT
CASSLTGAGELFF
>TRBV5-5|TRBJ1-1|TRBD1|.
TGTGCCAGCAGCTGGGGACAGGGAGAGGTGGTAGCTTTCTTT
CASSWGQGEVVAFF
>TRBV19|TRBJ1-2|TRBD1|.
TGTGCCACCACAGGTCGACAGGGGATTAGGGGCTCTAAGGGCTACACCTTC
CATTGRQGIRGSKGYTF